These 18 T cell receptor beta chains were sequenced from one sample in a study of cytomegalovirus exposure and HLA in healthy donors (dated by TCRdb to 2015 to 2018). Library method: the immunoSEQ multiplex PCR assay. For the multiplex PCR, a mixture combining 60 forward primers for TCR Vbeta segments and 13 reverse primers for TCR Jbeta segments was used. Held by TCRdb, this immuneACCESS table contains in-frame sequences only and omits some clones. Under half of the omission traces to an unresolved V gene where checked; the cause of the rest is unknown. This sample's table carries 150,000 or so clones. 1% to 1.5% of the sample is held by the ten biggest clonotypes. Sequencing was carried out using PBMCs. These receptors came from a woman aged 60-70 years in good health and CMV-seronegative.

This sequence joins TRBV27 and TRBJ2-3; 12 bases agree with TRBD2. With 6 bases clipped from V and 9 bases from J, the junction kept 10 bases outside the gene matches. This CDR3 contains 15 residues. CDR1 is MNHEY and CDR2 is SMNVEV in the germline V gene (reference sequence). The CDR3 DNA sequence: TGTGCCAGCAGGGACCGACTAGCGGGGGCGTGGACGCAGTATTTT. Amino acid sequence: CASRDRLAGAWTQYF.

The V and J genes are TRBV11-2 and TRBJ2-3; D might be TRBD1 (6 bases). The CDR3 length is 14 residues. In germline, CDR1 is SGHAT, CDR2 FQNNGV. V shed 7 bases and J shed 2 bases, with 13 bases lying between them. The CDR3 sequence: CASTLGADTDTQYF. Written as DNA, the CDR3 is TGTGCCAGCACCCTGGGGGCAGACACAGATACGCAGTATTTT.

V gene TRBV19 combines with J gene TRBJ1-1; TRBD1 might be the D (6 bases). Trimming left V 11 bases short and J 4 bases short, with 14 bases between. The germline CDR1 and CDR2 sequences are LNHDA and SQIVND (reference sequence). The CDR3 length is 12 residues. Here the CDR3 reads CASRGGITEAFF. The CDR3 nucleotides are TGTGCCTCAAGGGGGGGGATCACTGAAGCTTTCTTT. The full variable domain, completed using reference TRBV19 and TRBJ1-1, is DGGITQSPKYLFRKEGQNVTLSCEQNLNHDAMYWYRQDPGQGLRLIYYSQIVNDFQKGDIAEGYSVSREKKESFPLTVTSAQKNPTAFYLCASRGGITEAFFGQGTRLTVV.

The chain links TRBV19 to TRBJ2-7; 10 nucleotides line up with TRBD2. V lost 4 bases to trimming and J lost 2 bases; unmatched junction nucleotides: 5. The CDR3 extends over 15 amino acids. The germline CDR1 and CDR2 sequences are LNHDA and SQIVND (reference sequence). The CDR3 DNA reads TGTGCCAGTAGTACTTCACTAGCGGGGCCCTACGAGCAGTACTTC. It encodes CASSTSLAGPYEQYF.

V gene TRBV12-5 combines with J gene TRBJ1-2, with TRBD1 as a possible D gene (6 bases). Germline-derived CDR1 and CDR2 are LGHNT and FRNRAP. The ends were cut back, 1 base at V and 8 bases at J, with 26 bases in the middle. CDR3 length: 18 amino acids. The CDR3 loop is CASGLAPKGGEVASGYTF. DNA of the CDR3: TGTGCTAGTGGTTTGGCCCCAAAGGGGGGGGAGGTAGCTTCCGGCTACACCTTC.

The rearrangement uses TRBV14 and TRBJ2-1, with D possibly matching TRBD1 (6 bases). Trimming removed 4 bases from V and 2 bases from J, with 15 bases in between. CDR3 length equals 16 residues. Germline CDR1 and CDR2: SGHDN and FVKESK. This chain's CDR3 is CASSLRDTWPYNEQFF. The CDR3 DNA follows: TGTGCCAGCAGCCTTCGGGACACTTGGCCCTACAATGAGCAGTTCTTC.

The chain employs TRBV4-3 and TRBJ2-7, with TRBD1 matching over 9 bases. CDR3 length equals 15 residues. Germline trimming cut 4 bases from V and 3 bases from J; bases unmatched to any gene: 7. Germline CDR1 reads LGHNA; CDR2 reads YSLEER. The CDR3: CASSRLQGADYEQYF. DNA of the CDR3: TGCGCCAGCAGCCGCCTACAGGGGGCGGACTACGAGCAGTACTTC.

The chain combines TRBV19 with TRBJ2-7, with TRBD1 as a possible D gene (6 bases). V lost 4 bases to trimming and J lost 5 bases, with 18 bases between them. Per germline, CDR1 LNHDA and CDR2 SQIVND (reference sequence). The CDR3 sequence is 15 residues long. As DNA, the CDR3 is TGTGCCAGTAGTACCCCAGGGGAACCCCTCGACGAGCAGTACTTC. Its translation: CASSTPGEPLDEQYF.

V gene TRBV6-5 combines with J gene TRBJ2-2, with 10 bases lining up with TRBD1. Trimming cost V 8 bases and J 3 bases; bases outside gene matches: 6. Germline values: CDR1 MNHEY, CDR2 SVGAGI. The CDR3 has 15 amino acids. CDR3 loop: CASGRQGADTGELFF. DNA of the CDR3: TGTGCCAGCGGGAGACAGGGGGCAGACACCGGGGAGCTGTTTTTT.

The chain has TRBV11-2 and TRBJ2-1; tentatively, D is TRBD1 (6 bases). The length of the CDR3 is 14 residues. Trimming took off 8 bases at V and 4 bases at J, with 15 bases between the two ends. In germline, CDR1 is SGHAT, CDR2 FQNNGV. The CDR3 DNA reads TGTGCCAGCGTCCCCCCCGGACAGTACAATGAGCAGTTCTTC. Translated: CASVPPGQYNEQFF.

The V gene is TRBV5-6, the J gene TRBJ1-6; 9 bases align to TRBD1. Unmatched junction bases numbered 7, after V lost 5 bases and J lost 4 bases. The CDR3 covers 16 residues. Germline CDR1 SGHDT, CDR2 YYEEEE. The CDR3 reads CASRETGGRYNSPLHF. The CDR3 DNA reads TGTGCCAGCAGGGAAACAGGGGGCAGATATAATTCACCCCTCCACTTT.

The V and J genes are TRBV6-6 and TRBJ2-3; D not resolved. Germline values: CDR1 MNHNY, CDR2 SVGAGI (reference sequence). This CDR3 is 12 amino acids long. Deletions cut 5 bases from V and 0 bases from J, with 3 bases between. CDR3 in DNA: TGTGCCAGCAGTCGTAGCACAGATACGCAGTATTTT. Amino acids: CASSRSTDTQYF.

The CDR3 reads CASSLTGGNEQFF. The CDR3 nucleotides are TGTGCCAGCAGTTTGACAGGGGGCAATGAGCAGTTCTTC. The chain carries TRBV6-4 and TRBJ2-1; 9 bases fit TRBD1. Germline CDR1 is MRHNA and CDR2 is SNTAGT. CDR3 size: 13 residues. With V trimmed by 5 bases and J by 6 bases, 2 bases remained unmatched.

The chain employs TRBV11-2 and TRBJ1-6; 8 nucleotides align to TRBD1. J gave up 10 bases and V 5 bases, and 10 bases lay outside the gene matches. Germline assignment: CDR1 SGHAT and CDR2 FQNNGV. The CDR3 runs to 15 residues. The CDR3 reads CASSRGTGLDSPLHF. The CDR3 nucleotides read TGTGCCAGCAGCCGTGGGACAGGCTTAGACTCACCCCTCCACTTT.

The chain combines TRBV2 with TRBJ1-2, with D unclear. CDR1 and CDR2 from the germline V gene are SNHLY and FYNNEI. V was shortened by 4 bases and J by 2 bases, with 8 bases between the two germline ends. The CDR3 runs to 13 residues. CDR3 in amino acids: CASSGELNYGYTF. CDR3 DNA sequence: TGTGCCAGCAGTGGGGAGTTGAACTATGGCTACACCTTC. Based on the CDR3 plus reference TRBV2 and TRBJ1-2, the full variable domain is EPEVTQTPSHQVTQMGQEVILRCVPISNHLYFYWYRQILGQKVEFLVSFYNNEISEKSEIFDDQFSVERPDGSNFTLKIRSTKLEDSAMYFCASSGELNYGYTFGSGTRLTVV.

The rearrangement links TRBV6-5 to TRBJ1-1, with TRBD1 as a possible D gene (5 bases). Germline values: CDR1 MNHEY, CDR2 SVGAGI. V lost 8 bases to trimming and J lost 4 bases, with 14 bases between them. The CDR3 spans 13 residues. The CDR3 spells CASSREGVTEAFF. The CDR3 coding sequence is TGTGCCAGCTCCAGGGAAGGTGTCACTGAAGCTTTCTTT.

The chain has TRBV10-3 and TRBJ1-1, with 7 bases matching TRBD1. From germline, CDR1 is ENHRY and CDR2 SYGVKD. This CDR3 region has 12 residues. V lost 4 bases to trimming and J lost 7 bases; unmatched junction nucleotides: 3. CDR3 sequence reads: CAISAQGNEAFF. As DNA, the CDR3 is TGTGCCATCAGTGCACAGGGGAATGAAGCTTTCTTT.

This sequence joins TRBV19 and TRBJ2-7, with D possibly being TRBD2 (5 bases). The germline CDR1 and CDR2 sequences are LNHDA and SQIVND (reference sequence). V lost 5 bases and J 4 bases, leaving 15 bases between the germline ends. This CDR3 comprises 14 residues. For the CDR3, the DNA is TGTGCCAGTAGTGCCACCCGGGGTAGTTACGAGCAGTACTTC. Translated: CASSATRGSYEQYF.